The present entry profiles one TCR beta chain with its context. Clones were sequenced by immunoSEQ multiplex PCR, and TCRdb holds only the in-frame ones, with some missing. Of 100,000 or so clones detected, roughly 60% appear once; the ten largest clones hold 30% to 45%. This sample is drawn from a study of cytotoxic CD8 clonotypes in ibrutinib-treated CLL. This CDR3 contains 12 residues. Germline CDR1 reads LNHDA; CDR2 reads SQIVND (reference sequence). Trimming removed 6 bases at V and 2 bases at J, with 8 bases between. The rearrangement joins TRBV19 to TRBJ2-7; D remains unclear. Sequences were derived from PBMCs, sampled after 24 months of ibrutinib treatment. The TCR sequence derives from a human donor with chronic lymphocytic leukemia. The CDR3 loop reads CASSAAPYEQYF. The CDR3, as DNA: TGTGCCAGTAGCGCGGCCCCCTACGAGCAGTACTTC.